One and the same sample provided the 28 T cell receptor beta chains below, sequenced in a study of CD8+CD57+ T cells in acquired aplastic anemia. TCR beta VDJ combinations and CDR3 sequences were profiled from genomic DNA. From the reads, TCRdb called clonotypes with MiXCR, one entry per CDR3 protein. This repertoire shows under 250,000 distinct CDR3 sequences, around 32% found once; its top ten account for 0.9% to 1.2%. Sequences were obtained from sorted CD4+, CD8+, or CD8+CD57+ T cells (not recorded which) from PBMCs. The receptors here all came from a human donor in good health, serving as a control.

This clonotype occurred many times. The chain employs TRBV7-9 and TRBJ2-2, with a tentative D call TRBD1 (5 bases). The CDR3 is 14 amino acids. V was cut by 8 bases and J by 3 bases, with 13 bases left in between. CDR1 and CDR2 (germline): SEHNR, FQNEAQ (reference sequence). In DNA form, the CDR3 reads TGTGCCAGCGTTAGGGGAATAGACACCGGGGAGCTGTTTTTT. Translated, it gives CASVRGIDTGELFF. Complete variable domain (other parts from reference TRBV7-9 and TRBJ2-2): DTGVSQNPRHKITKRGQNVTFRCDPISEHNRLYWYRQTLGQGPEFLTYFQNEAQLEKSRLLSDRFSAERPKGSFSTLEIQRTEQGDSAMYLCASVRGIDTGELFFGEGSRLTVL.

At least ten counts were recorded for this clonotype. V gene TRBV2 combines with J gene TRBJ2-1; either TRBD1 or TRBD2 may supply D (5 bases each). The CDR3 runs to 15 residues. Deletions cut 1 base from V and 3 bases from J, with 10 bases between. Germline lookup yields CDR1 SNHLY and CDR2 FYNNEI. The CDR3 protein is CASSEEAGSYNEQFF. In DNA, the CDR3 is TGTGCCAGCAGTGAAGAGGCAGGGAGCTACAATGAGCAGTTCTTC.

V gene TRBV20-1 combines with J gene TRBJ2-1; TRBD1 agrees at 7 bases. The CDR3 runs 13 residues. CDR1 and CDR2 from the germline V gene are DFQATT and SNEGSKA (reference sequence). Trimming removed 1 base from V and 7 bases from J; junction bases left unmatched: 4. The CDR3 nucleotides read TGCAGTGCTAGAGGACAGGGCGAAAATGAGCAGTTCTTC. Translation: CSARGQGENEQFF.

The rearrangement joins TRBV10-3 to TRBJ2-3; D possibly corresponds to TRBD2 (6 bases). Deletions cut 7 bases from V and 0 bases from J, with 11 bases between. CDR1 is ENHRY and CDR2 is SYGVKD in the germline V gene. The CDR3 extends over 14 amino acids. The CDR3 here is CAITTSPSTDTQYF. The CDR3, as DNA: TGTGCCATCACCACTAGCCCCAGCACAGATACGCAGTATTTT.

This clonotype has ten or more counts. The CDR3 loop reads CASSPSEIYGYTF. CDR3 DNA: TGTGCCAGCAGCCCCAGTGAGATCTATGGCTACACCTTC. The rearrangement uses TRBV7-8 and TRBJ1-2; D unresolved. The V gene's germline CDR1 is SGHVS and CDR2 FQNEAQ. CDR3 length equals 13 residues. V was shortened by 5 bases and J by 4 bases, with 11 bases between the two germline ends.

This clonotype appeared many times. The chain carries TRBV4-3 and TRBJ1-2; D ambiguous. The ends were cut back, 4 bases at V and 0 bases at J, with 12 bases in the middle. Germline V gene lookup returns CDR1 LGHNA and CDR2 YSLEER. The CDR3 consists of 15 residues. CDR3 in amino acids: CASSRTENSNYGYTF. For the CDR3, the DNA is TGCGCCAGCAGCCGGACGGAGAATTCTAACTATGGCTACACCTTC.

This chain links TRBV5-1 with TRBJ2-1; D remains ambiguous. The V end lost 0 bases, the J end lost 6 bases, and 7 bases lay between the germline ends. CDR3 length: 13 residues. CDR1 SGHRS and CDR2 YFSETQ come from the germline V gene. DNA for the CDR3: TGCGCCAGCAGCTTGGACAGACTCAATGAGCAGTTCTTC. Translated: CASSLDRLNEQFF. The entire variable domain, with the rest obtained from reference TRBV5-1 and TRBJ2-1, is as follows: KAGVTQTPRYLIKTRGQQVTLSCSPISGHRSVSWYQQTPGQGLQFLFEYFSETQRNKGNFPGRFSGRQFSNSRSEMNVSTLELGDSALYLCASSLDRLNEQFFGPGTRLTVL.

The chain combines TRBV10-3 with TRBJ1-1; a possible D gene is TRBD1 (6 bases). Trimming removed 4 bases at V and 1 base at J, with 7 bases between. CDR1 is ENHRY, CDR2 SYGVKD, per germline. The CDR3 spans 13 residues. Here the CDR3 reads CAISGQENTEAFF. The CDR3 DNA follows: TGTGCCATCAGTGGACAGGAGAACACTGAAGCTTTCTTT.

The rearrangement links TRBV24-1 to TRBJ2-3, with D possibly being TRBD2 (6 bases). Germline CDR1 is KGHDR and CDR2 is SFDVKD. Trimming shortened V by 3 bases and J by 11 bases, and 20 bases separated the two germline ends. This CDR3 region has 15 residues. CDR3 region: CATSDARELHDEQYF. The CDR3 DNA follows: TGTGCCACCAGTGATGCCCGGGAGCTACACGATGAGCAGTATTTT.

The chain couples TRBV5-6 to TRBJ2-5, with 8 nucleotides matching TRBD1. The CDR3 contains 17 residues. J was trimmed by 5 bases and V by 4 bases; bases with no gene match: 16. The germline V gene has CDR1 SGHDT and CDR2 YYEEEE. The CDR3 loop is CASSGGMMTGDKETQYF. In DNA, the CDR3 is TGTGCCAGCAGCGGGGGGATGATGACAGGGGACAAGGAGACCCAGTACTTC.

The V and J genes are TRBV5-1 and TRBJ2-3; TRBD1 aligns across 7 bases. CDR1 SGHRS and CDR2 YFSETQ come from the germline V gene. This CDR3 has 16 residues. Unmatched junction bases numbered 8, after V lost 4 bases and J lost 0 bases. CDR3 DNA: TGCGCCAGCAGCCCCAGGGGACAGACTAGCACAGATACGCAGTATTTT. Translating it yields CASSPRGQTSTDTQYF.

This clonotype was picked up a small number of times. Possible read error: a much larger clone is one base away. The chain couples TRBV7-8 to TRBJ1-1, with D hard to call. Germline assignment: CDR1 SGHVS and CDR2 FQNEAQ. This CDR3 spans 15 amino acids. Trimming took off 0 bases at V and 4 bases at J, with 12 bases between the two ends. The CDR3 region is CASSLARLQSTEAFF. The DNA of the CDR3 is TGTGCCAGCAGCTTAGCGCGGCTACAGAGCACTGAAGCTTTCTTT.

Notes on this clonotype: A clone one base away is much larger, so this may be a read error. The V gene is TRBV20-1, the J gene TRBJ1-1, with D possibly matching TRBD1 (6 bases). This CDR3 region has 13 residues. From germline, CDR1 is DFQATT and CDR2 SNEGSKA (reference sequence). The CDR3 sequence is CGASPQGNTEAFF. The CDR3 coding sequence is TGCGGTGCTAGTCCACAGGGGAACACTGAAGCTTTCTTT.

This clonotype was seen ten or more times. The CDR3 DNA follows: TGTGCCAGCAAGATATACCCTTATGGCTACACCTTC. This encodes CASKIYPYGYTF. The V gene is TRBV2, the J gene TRBJ1-2; the D is unclear. This CDR3 has 12 amino acids. Trimming cost V 7 bases and J 5 bases, with 11 bases left between them. Germline V lookup: CDR1 SNHLY, CDR2 FYNNEI.

This clonotype has a count of ten or more. This chain joins TRBV24-1 and TRBJ2-5; 7 nucleotides match TRBD2. CDR1 and CDR2 (germline): KGHDR, SFDVKD. This CDR3 spans 16 amino acids. V dropped 3 bases and J dropped 5; count of bases not matched to a gene: 11. In DNA form, the CDR3 reads TGTGCCACCAGTGATCCTTCCGGGACTACGTTGGAGACCCAGTACTTC. Translating gives CATSDPSGTTLETQYF.

At least ten counts were recorded for this clonotype. V and J are TRBV10-3 and TRBJ2-3; the match to TRBD2 covers 11 bases. The V segment lost 4 bases and the J segment 4 bases; nucleotides outside the gene matches: 1. The CDR3 runs to 14 residues. CDR1 is ENHRY, CDR2 SYGVKD, per germline. The chain's CDR3 is CAISASGGSDTQYF. The DNA for the CDR3 is TGTGCCATCAGTGCTAGCGGGGGGTCAGATACGCAGTATTTT.

Remarks on this clonotype: A much more abundant neighbour one base away suggests this may be a read error. The rearrangement joins TRBV19 to TRBJ2-2; possibly TRBD2 for D (5 bases). The CDR3 is made up of 16 amino acids. The germline CDR1 and CDR2 sequences are LNHDA and SQIVND (reference sequence). Trimming took off 4 bases at V and 4 bases at J, with 16 bases between the two ends. CDR3 amino acids: CASSTDLPGSTGELFF. As DNA, the CDR3 is TGTGCCAGTAGTACGGACTTACCGGGGAGCACCGGGGAGCTGTTTTTT.

In this sample, this clonotype turned up many times. V is TRBV29-1 and J is TRBJ1-2, with D hard to call. CDR1 and CDR2 (germline): SQVTM, ANQGSEA. The CDR3 is 12 amino acids. The ends were cut back, 8 bases at V and 8 bases at J, with 18 bases in the middle. Here the CDR3 DNA reads TGCAGCTTCGAAAACGGGAGATCCGGCTACACCTTC. The encoded protein is CSFENGRSGYTF.

At least ten counts were recorded for this clonotype. The V and J genes are TRBV7-9 and TRBJ2-7; 8 nucleotides line up with TRBD2. There are 17 residues in the CDR3. J gave up 2 bases and V 4 bases, and 13 bases lay outside the gene matches. CDR1 is SEHNR, CDR2 FQNEAQ, per germline (reference sequence). The CDR3 region is CASSSSPSLAGPYEQYF. CDR3 sequence (DNA): TGTGCCAGCAGCTCAAGCCCTTCCCTAGCGGGTCCCTACGAGCAGTACTTC.

This clonotype came up many times. DNA of the CDR3: TGTGCCAGCAGCTTAGTTGTTCTAGCGGGAGAGAGAGACACGCAGTATTTT. It encodes CASSLVVLAGERDTQYF. This chain joins TRBV5-4 and TRBJ2-3, with 10 bases that match TRBD2. Germline V gives CDR1 SGHNT, CDR2 YYREEE (reference sequence). The length of the CDR3 is 17 residues. V was clipped by 2 bases and J by 9 bases; unmatched bases: 15.

About this clonotype: This clone may be a read error of a much larger clone one base away. The rearrangement uses TRBV6-5 and TRBJ1-2, with D tentatively TRBD1 (5 bases). The V gene's germline CDR1 is MNHEY and CDR2 SVGAGI. This CDR3 comprises 15 residues. CDR3 sequence: CACSYGTRSNYGYTF. The DNA for the CDR3 is TGTGCCTGCAGTTACGGGACGAGGTCTAACTATGGCTACACCTTC.

There are many counts of this clonotype. This chain links TRBV24-1 with TRBJ2-1; D tentatively reads TRBD1 or TRBD2 (5 bases each). CDR1 KGHDR and CDR2 SFDVKD come from the germline V gene. Trimming removed 9 bases from V and 9 bases from J, with 26 bases in between. This CDR3 spans 16 amino acids. CDR3 residues: CATSGPDRRLGGEQFF. In DNA form, the CDR3 reads TGTGCCACCTCTGGCCCCGACAGACGACTTGGGGGTGAGCAGTTCTTC.

This clonotype was recorded many times. The rearrangement links TRBV6-1 to TRBJ1-6; no clear D gene. Germline V CDR1 and CDR2: MNHNS, SASEGT. The CDR3 runs to 13 residues. With 7 bases removed from V and 10 bases from J, the gap between germline ends came to 14 bases. CDR3 sequence reads: CASKSLGSSPLHF. The CDR3 DNA reads as TGTGCCAGCAAATCCCTCGGGTCCTCACCCCTCCACTTT.

Only a few counts were recorded for this clonotype. This chain connects TRBV2 to TRBJ2-7, with D tentatively TRBD2 (6 bases). Germline CDR1 reads SNHLY; CDR2 reads FYNNEI. The CDR3 is made up of 15 amino acids. The V end lost 6 bases, the J end lost 3 bases, and 18 bases lay between the germline ends. Written as DNA, the CDR3 is TGTGCCAGCAGCCTTAGACTAGGCAAAGACTACGAGCAGTACTTC. Translating it yields CASSLRLGKDYEQYF.

This clonotype was detected only once. The chain combines TRBV20-1 with TRBJ1-2; 9 nucleotides agree with TRBD1. After removal of 8 bases from V and 2 bases from J, the junction contained 12 bases not matched to a gene. CDR3 length: 15 residues. CDR1 and CDR2 from the germline V gene are DFQATT and SNEGSKA (reference sequence). CDR3 loop: CSPNYYRGPNYGYTF. The CDR3, as DNA: TGCAGTCCTAACTATTACAGGGGGCCCAACTATGGCTACACCTTC.

There are many counts of this clonotype. The chain has TRBV7-3 and TRBJ1-2; D not resolved. Trimming cost V 4 bases and J 6 bases, with 18 bases left between them. CDR3 size: 15 residues. The V gene's germline CDR1 is SGHTA and CDR2 FQGTGA. CDR3: CASSSQGGQDHGYTF. DNA of the CDR3: TGTGCCAGCAGCTCCCAAGGTGGGCAGGACCATGGCTACACCTTC.

This clonotype was seen only a few times. The chain is built from TRBV6-5 and TRBJ2-1; 9 bases match TRBD2. Per the germline V gene, CDR1 is MNHEY and CDR2 is SVGAGI. Losses at the gene ends were 6 bases for V and 5 bases for J; bases not matched to a gene: 2. The CDR3 extends over 13 amino acids. In DNA, the CDR3 is TGTGCCAGCAGATTAGCGGGGGACAATGAGCAGTTCTTC. Translation gives CASRLAGDNEQFF.

The chain combines TRBV20-1 with TRBJ2-1, with TRBD2 as a possible D gene (7 bases). This CDR3 is built from 16 residues. V dropped 4 bases and J dropped 3 bases, with 19 bases sitting between them. The germline V gene encodes CDR1 DFQATT and CDR2 SNEGSKA (reference sequence). In nucleotides, the CDR3 is TGCAGTGCTACCCCGGGGGGCTCAGCGGACTACAATGAGCAGTTCTTC. Its protein is CSATPGGSADYNEQFF.